The 12 T cell receptor beta chains below all came from one sample that was sequenced in a study of blood T cell repertoires in COVID-19. Measured with immunoSEQ multiplex PCR; TCRdb has only the in-frame clones, and not every one. The data contain about 140,000 clones, approximately 84% of them singletons. Sequenced sample: peripheral blood. All receptors derive from a woman aged 55-75 years with acute or convalescent COVID-19.

To note about this clone: Germline is not matched at one junction end, which may reflect a read error. The chain employs TRBV19 and TRBJ1-5; 8 nucleotides line up with TRBD1. The CDR3 runs 17 residues. Germline-derived CDR1 and CDR2 are LNHDA and SQIVND (reference sequence). CDR3 DNA: TGTGCCAGTAGTGTAGACACAGGGGGTGGGGCCTGGAAGCCCCAGCATTTT. It encodes CASSVDTGGGAWKPQHF.

The chain recombines TRBV6-5 with TRBJ2-7; D is ambiguous. Trimming stripped 2 bases from V and 4 bases from J, with 15 bases between. The CDR3 extends over 15 amino acids. CDR1 is MNHEY, CDR2 SVGAGI, per germline. The CDR3 DNA reads TGTGCCAGCAGTTACAGTAGCAACCCTTCTTACGAGCAGTACTTC. It specifies CASSYSSNPSYEQYF.

To note about this clone: The same CDR3 also results from other DNA sequences found in this sample. The rearrangement joins TRBV5-1 to TRBJ1-2; D not certain. Germline V lookup: CDR1 SGHRS, CDR2 YFSETQ. This CDR3 comprises 13 residues. V dropped 2 bases and J dropped 3 bases, with 8 bases sitting between them. The CDR3 loop is CASSLRTDYGYTF. CDR3 coding DNA: TGCGCCAGCAGCTTACGGACTGACTATGGCTACACCTTC.

This sequence joins TRBV4-3 and TRBJ2-2; a possible D gene is TRBD2 (6 bases). The CDR3 is made up of 14 amino acids. V lost 6 bases and J lost 7, with 15 bases in between. Germline lookup yields CDR1 LGHNA and CDR2 YSLEER. The CDR3 DNA reads as TGCGCCAGCAGTCCAGGGACCGGGGGCGGGGAGCTGTTTTTT. Protein: CASSPGTGGGELFF.

The chain links TRBV7-2 to TRBJ2-3; 10 bases agree with TRBD2. J gave up 4 bases and V 4 bases, and 5 bases lay outside the gene matches. Per germline, CDR1 SGHTA and CDR2 FQGNSA. The CDR3 spans 15 residues. CDR3 protein: CASSSLAGVPDTQYF. CDR3 in DNA: TGTGCCAGCAGCTCCCTAGCGGGAGTCCCAGATACGCAGTATTTT.

The rearrangement joins TRBV11-2 to TRBJ2-1; 9 positions match TRBD1. Per the germline V gene, CDR1 is SGHAT and CDR2 is FQNNGV. Germline trimming cut 7 bases from V and 9 bases from J; bases unmatched to any gene: 19. The CDR3 extends over 17 amino acids. The CDR3 coding sequence is TGTGCCAGCACCGAACCCCCCGGCCTACAGGGGGCAGGTGAGCAGTTCTTC. It codes for CASTEPPGLQGAGEQFF.

The V and J genes are TRBV4-1 and TRBJ1-5; a weak D match, TRBD1 (5 bases). V lost 3 bases and J lost 6, with 12 bases in between. The CDR3 sequence is 14 residues long. In germline, CDR1 is MGHRA, CDR2 YSYEKL. The CDR3 spells CASSQGGRGQPQHF. In DNA form, the CDR3 reads TGCGCCAGCAGCCAGGGGGGGAGGGGTCAGCCCCAGCATTTT.

The V call is TRBV4-1, the J call TRBJ1-3; TRBD1 aligns across 8 bases. V gave up 3 bases and J gave up 2 bases; unmatched junction bases: 6. The CDR3 totals 16 residues. CDR1 MGHRA and CDR2 YSYEKL come from the germline V gene. CDR3 in DNA: TGCGCCAGCAGCCAGCCCTGGACAGGGACTGGAAACACCATATATTTT. Protein sequence: CASSQPWTGTGNTIYF.

The CDR3 loop reads CAISELASAYEQYF. CDR3 coding DNA: TGTGCCATCAGTGAGCTAGCGTCAGCCTACGAGCAGTACTTC. The chain carries TRBV10-3 and TRBJ2-7; the D gene is possibly TRBD2 (6 bases). The V end was cut by 2 bases, the J end by 2 bases, with 10 bases between. The CDR3 covers 14 residues. The germline V gene encodes CDR1 ENHRY and CDR2 SYGVKD.

The chain is built from TRBV5-5 and TRBJ2-5, with no clear D. Germline V gene data show CDR1 as SGHKS and CDR2 as YYEKEE (reference sequence). The CDR3 has 14 residues. V was clipped by 0 bases and J by 3 bases, with 9 bases between them. The CDR3 region has the DNA TGTGCCAGCAGCTTGGGAGTTTCCGAAGAGACCCAGTACTTC. Protein product: CASSLGVSEETQYF.

The genes are TRBV28 and TRBJ1-5, with a tentative D call TRBD1 (5 bases). CDR3 length equals 15 residues. Germline V lookup: CDR1 MDHEN, CDR2 SYDVKM. V lost 4 bases, J lost 3 bases, and 13 bases lay in between. DNA of the CDR3: TGTGCCAGCAGTTCAGGGATACTATACAATCAGCCCCAGCATTTT. Translating it yields CASSSGILYNQPQHF.

The rearrangement links TRBV11-3 to TRBJ2-7; D possibly corresponds to TRBD2 (6 bases). The V end lost 5 bases, the J end lost 2 bases, and 19 bases lay between the germline ends. The germline gives CDR1 SGHNT, CDR2 YENEEA. CDR3 length: 16 residues. The CDR3 spells CASSRMRGSMPYEQYF. CDR3 nucleotides: TGTGCCAGCAGCCGTATGCGGGGCTCGATGCCCTACGAGCAGTACTTC. Variable domain in full (rest from reference TRBV11-3 and TRBJ2-7): EAGVVQSPRYKIIEKKQPVAFWCNPISGHNTLYWYLQNLGQGPELLIRYENEEAVDDSQLPKDRFSAERLKGVDSTLKIQPAELGDSAVYLCASSRMRGSMPYEQYFGPGTRLTVT.